One TCR beta chain is described in this entry. This clonotype was detected a few times. Its antigen has not been determined. No much larger clone exists at a distance of one base, and base qualities are not known. This sample stems from a study of identical twins (dated by TCRdb to between 2015 and 2016). Study-wide context: The study deep-sequenced TCR alpha and beta repertoires from monozygotic twins, unrelated adults of various ages and cord blood to test whether fetal clonotypes persist. Replicate twin experiments were performed at different times using different library preparation protocols to rule out contamination.

Libraries were constructed by 5' RACE. The run used an Illumina HiSeq 2000. Template switching added a universal primer binding site, and the final cDNA carried a unique molecular identifier that allowed TCR cDNA molecules to be counted accurately. Specific primers in the conserved constant-segment region were used to synthesize first-strand cDNA for TCR alpha and beta chains. Each cDNA library was double barcoded, with a SMART-Mk sample barcode plus Illumina barcodes, to control for contamination. Two successive PCR steps introduced TruSeq adapter sequences along with Illumina sample barcodes. TCR alpha and beta cDNA libraries were sequenced on the Illumina HiSeq platform with custom primers. Per the authors' processing: Raw reads were processed with MiGEC to extract unique molecular identifiers, and MiXCR was used to determine CDR3 positions. For each individual, recombination models were inferred using an EM algorithm with the repgenHMM and IGoR tools. The tcR package in R was used for shared clonotype analysis, with sharing normalized by the product of cloneset sizes. To study raw recombination without the effects of thymic and clonal selection, out-of-frame nonproductive sequences were analyzed. Through fastp at Q25 and MiXCR, TCRdb rebuilt clones from the public reads, retaining in-frame beta chains. Rows are unified per CDR3 protein, each entry keeping the most common DNA and genes. The V and J calls come from TCRdb's annotation, not from the publication. This sample comprises more than 400,000 distinct CDR3 sequences, over 12% of them detected only once. The ten biggest clones cover around 0.4% of the sample.

What the study reported, not specific to this receptor: In monozygotic twins, recombination models systematically underestimated out-of-frame TCR alpha sharing, but the models matched the sharing seen between unrelated individuals. Abundant cord blood beta clonotypes carried fewer insertions; young adult naive repertoires showed a weaker similar trend, while memory repertoires showed none. Invariant T cells such as MAIT and iNKT could partly confound zero-insertion analyses, although diverse VJ usage argued against such confounding for most clonotypes. A weaker excess of twin sharing was found in beta out-of-frame sequences because the signal-to-noise ratio was lowered by fewer shared sequences. Compared with coincidental sharing between unrelated individuals, out-of-frame TCR alpha sequences shared between twins showed an excess of sequences with low generation probability. Conclusions relied on cross-sectional statistical analysis, since the same donors could not be followed over many years.

Every donor was a healthy Caucasian. The twin cohort comprised three pairs of female monozygotic twins, all aged roughly 18 to 30 years. Positive isolation kits from Invitrogen were used to isolate CD4+ and CD8+ T cell populations. The junction shows trimming of 4 bases on V and 5 bases on J, and the gene matches do not reach 7 bases of it. Measured from the cysteine to the phenylalanine, the CDR3 is 16 residues long. Just CDR3 DNA is preserved here, 48 bases in frame from base 1. The data also belong to a second study, concerning yellow fever vaccine responses in identical twins. According to the second study: The T cell response to vaccination in identical twins was reported by the authors to appear partly convergent and partly personalized. In the study, vaccine-responding T cell clones were precisely tracked in identical twins.

The receptor comes from a woman aged 18-35 years in good health. The V and J segments used are TRBV12-3 or TRBV12-4 and TRBJ2-5; a stretch of 13 junction bases matches TRBD2. Specimen: CD4+ T cells sorted from blood. The CDR3 region reads CASSSGTSGVRETQYF. The bases read TGTGCCAGCAGTTCCGGGACTAGCGGGGTGCGGGAGACCCAGTACTTC.